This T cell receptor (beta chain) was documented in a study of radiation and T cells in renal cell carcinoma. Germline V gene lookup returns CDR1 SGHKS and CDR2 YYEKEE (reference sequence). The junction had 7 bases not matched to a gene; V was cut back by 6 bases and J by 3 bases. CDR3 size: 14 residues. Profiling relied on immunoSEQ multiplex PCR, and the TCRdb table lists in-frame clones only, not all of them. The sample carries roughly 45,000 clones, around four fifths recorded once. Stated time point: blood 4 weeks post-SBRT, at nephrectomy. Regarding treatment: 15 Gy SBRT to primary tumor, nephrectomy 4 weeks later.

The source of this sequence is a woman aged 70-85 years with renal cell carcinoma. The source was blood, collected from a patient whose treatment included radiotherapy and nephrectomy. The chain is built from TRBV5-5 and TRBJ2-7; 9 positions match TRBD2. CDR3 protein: CASKQTSGNYEQYF. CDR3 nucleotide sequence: TGTGCCAGCAAACAGACTAGCGGTAACTACGAGCAGTACTTC. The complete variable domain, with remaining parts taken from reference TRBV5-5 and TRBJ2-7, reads DAGVTQSPTHLIKTRGQQVTLRCSPISGHKSVSWYQQVLGQGPQFIFQYYEKEERGRGNFPDRFSARQFPNYSSELNVNALLLGDSALYLCASKQTSGNYEQYFGPGTRLTVT.